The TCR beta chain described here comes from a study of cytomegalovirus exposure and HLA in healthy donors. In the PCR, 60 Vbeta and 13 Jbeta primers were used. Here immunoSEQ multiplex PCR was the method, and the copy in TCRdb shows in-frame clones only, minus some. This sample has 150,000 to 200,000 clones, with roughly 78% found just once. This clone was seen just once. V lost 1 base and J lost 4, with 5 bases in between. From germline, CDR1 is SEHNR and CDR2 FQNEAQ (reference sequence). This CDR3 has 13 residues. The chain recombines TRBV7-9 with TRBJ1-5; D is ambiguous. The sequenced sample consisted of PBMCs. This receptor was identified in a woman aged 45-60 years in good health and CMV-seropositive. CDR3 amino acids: CASSLDENQPQHF. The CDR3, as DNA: TGTGCCAGCAGCTTAGATGAGAATCAGCCCCAGCATTTT.